The 16 T cell receptor beta chains given below trace back to one sample, sequenced in a study of early T cells in non-severe SARS-CoV-2 infection. From the 5' RACE reads, TCRdb called clonotypes with MiXCR, one entry per CDR3 protein. The sample has tens of thousands of distinct CDR3 sequences, about 15% seen once. The sample comprised whole blood. The receptors stem from an adult who was a healthcare worker with PCR-confirmed SARS-CoV-2 infection or an uninfected control (not recorded which).

A single count supports this clonotype. CDR3 amino acids: CASQRLASGIQYF. The CDR3 DNA sequence: TGTGCCAGCCAACGACTAGCTTCGGGCATTCAGTACTTC. The genes are TRBV28 and TRBJ2-4; 7 positions match TRBD2. The CDR3 consists of 13 residues. The J segment lost 9 bases and the V segment lost 8 bases, leaving 10 bases of the junction unmatched. Germline lookup yields CDR1 MDHEN and CDR2 SYDVKM.

This chain links TRBV27 with TRBJ2-7; 9 positions match TRBD2. CDR1 and CDR2 (germline): MNHEY, SMNVEV (reference sequence). This CDR3 spans 13 amino acids. V lost 3 bases, J lost 6 bases, and 3 bases stayed unmatched. CDR3 DNA sequence: TGTGCCAGCAGTTTTAGCGGGAGCATCGAGCAGTACTTC. It yields the protein CASSFSGSIEQYF.

The table lists this clonotype with a few counts. This chain connects TRBV11-2 to TRBJ2-1; the D is unclear. The V and J ends lost 6 bases and 6 bases respectively, with 12 bases between them. The germline V gene has CDR1 SGHAT and CDR2 FQNNGV. This CDR3 spans 13 amino acids. The CDR3 loop reads CASRSLALNEQFF. The DNA for the CDR3 is TGTGCCAGCAGGTCATTAGCCCTCAATGAGCAGTTCTTC.

This clonotype was observed a handful of times. The gene calls are TRBV30 and TRBJ2-3; 8 bases agree with TRBD2. After removal of 5 bases from V and 4 bases from J, the junction contained 5 bases not matched to a gene. Germline CDR1 is GTSNPN and CDR2 is SVGIG (reference sequence). This CDR3 is built from 13 residues. This CDR3 is CAWGEAGADTQYF. CDR3 nucleotides: TGTGCCTGGGGAGAAGCGGGAGCAGATACGCAGTATTTT.

This clonotype showed up just a few times. The chain combines TRBV20-1 with TRBJ1-4; D is unresolved. The CDR3 loop spans 14 amino acids. V was shortened by 1 base and J by 0 bases, with 6 bases between the two germline ends. The germline V gene encodes CDR1 DFQATT and CDR2 SNEGSKA (reference sequence). CDR3 loop: CSARGTATNEKLFF. The DNA of the CDR3 is TGCAGTGCTAGAGGCACCGCAACTAATGAAAAACTGTTTTTT.

The chain recombines TRBV6-1 with TRBJ1-5, with D unresolved. V gave up 4 bases and J gave up 0 bases, with 13 bases separating them. The V gene's germline CDR1 is MNHNS and CDR2 SASEGT. The CDR3 contains 16 residues. The CDR3 sequence: CASSAGSPSSNQPQHF. The CDR3, as DNA: TGTGCCAGCAGTGCCGGAAGTCCGAGTAGCAATCAGCCCCAGCATTTT.

The table lists this clonotype with many counts. The chain uses TRBV6-5 and TRBJ2-1, with TRBD2 matching 9 bases. This CDR3 contains 17 residues. Germline V gene sequence: CDR1 MNHEY, CDR2 SVGAGI. V shed 6 bases and J 1 base; nucleotides not matched to a gene: 10. The CDR3 is CASRPLSGSRSYNEQFF. The DNA for the CDR3 is TGTGCCAGCAGACCCCTTAGCGGGAGCCGATCCTACAATGAGCAGTTCTTC.

A few counts support this clonotype. The gene calls are TRBV11-2 and TRBJ2-7, with D possibly called TRBD1 or TRBD2 (5 bases each). CDR3 length equals 15 residues. Germline V lookup: CDR1 SGHAT, CDR2 FQNNGV. V gave up 3 bases and J gave up 1 base, with 13 bases separating them. This CDR3 is CASSFNPGPSYEQYF. Here the CDR3 DNA reads TGTGCCAGCAGCTTCAATCCGGGGCCATCCTACGAGCAGTACTTC.

This chain links TRBV28 with TRBJ2-7; D is unclear. Per germline, CDR1 MDHEN and CDR2 SYDVKM. The CDR3 consists of 19 residues. Trimming removed 10 bases from V and 7 bases from J, with 38 bases in between. The CDR3 protein is CATRTLHTTHTYGNEEQYF. CDR3 coding DNA: TGTGCCACCCGGACCCTCCATACGACTCATACATACGGCAACGAAGAGCAGTACTTC.

This chain connects TRBV7-6 to TRBJ2-3, with a weak D call TRBD1 (6 bases). CDR1 SGHVS and CDR2 FNYEAQ come from the germline V gene. This CDR3 region has 14 residues. V lost 1 base to trimming and J lost 8 bases, with 13 bases between them. The CDR3 coding sequence is TGTGCCAGCAGCTTAGACAGGGTAATGGGTACGCAGTATTTT. Translated, it gives CASSLDRVMGTQYF.

This clonotype was seen a handful of times. This sequence joins TRBV7-9 and TRBJ2-7; no clear D gene. Trimming left V 1 base short and J 1 base short, with 5 bases between. CDR1 is SEHNR and CDR2 is FQNEAQ in the germline V gene (reference sequence). There are 13 residues in the CDR3. CDR3 sequence: CASSLDTSYEQYF. The CDR3 bases are TGTGCCAGCAGCTTAGACACATCCTACGAGCAGTACTTC.

The J gene is TRBJ2-1, the V gene TRBV11-2; TRBD2 aligns across 10 bases. In germline, CDR1 is SGHAT, CDR2 FQNNGV. V lost 5 bases, J lost 1 base, and 2 bases stayed unmatched. The CDR3 is 15 residues long. CDR3 amino acids: CASSGLAVSYNEQFF. CDR3 sequence (DNA): TGTGCCAGCAGCGGACTAGCGGTTTCCTACAATGAGCAGTTCTTC.

J is TRBJ2-7 and V is TRBV14; D is unclear. Trimming cost V 3 bases and J 4 bases, with 19 bases left between them. Germline V lookup: CDR1 SGHDN, CDR2 FVKESK. This CDR3 contains 16 residues. The CDR3 DNA reads TGTGCCAGCAGCCACCGTCGACAACTGGCACTATACGAGCAGTACTTC. The encoded protein is CASSHRRQLALYEQYF.

J is TRBJ2-3 and V is TRBV20-1; 10 nucleotides match TRBD1. This CDR3 has 13 amino acids. Germline loops: CDR1 DFQATT, CDR2 SNEGSKA (reference sequence). After removal of 2 bases from V and 12 bases from J, the junction contained 8 bases not matched to a gene. CDR3 loop: CSARSGTGDIQYF. In DNA form, the CDR3 reads TGCAGTGCTAGATCCGGGACAGGGGACATTCAGTATTTT.

V is TRBV20-1 and J is TRBJ2-5, with 14 bases fitting TRBD2. The CDR3 is made up of 14 amino acids. After removal of 5 bases from V and 4 bases from J, the junction contained 3 bases not matched to a gene. Germline values: CDR1 DFQATT, CDR2 SNEGSKA (reference sequence). CDR3 in DNA: TGCAGTGCTGCGGGACTAGCGGGAGCAGAGACCCAGTACTTC. Translating it yields CSAAGLAGAETQYF.

The chain couples TRBV5-1 to TRBJ1-1; no firm D call. Germline-derived CDR1 and CDR2 are SGHRS and YFSETQ. The length of the CDR3 is 13 residues. V was clipped by 0 bases and J by 1 base, with 4 bases between them. The CDR3 DNA sequence: TGCGCCAGCAGCTTGGGGGAGAACACTGAAGCTTTCTTT. Residues: CASSLGENTEAFF. Based on the CDR3 plus reference TRBV5-1 and TRBJ1-1, the full variable domain is KAGVTQTPRYLIKTRGQQVTLSCSPISGHRSVSWYQQTPGQGLQFLFEYFSETQRNKGNFPGRFSGRQFSNSRSEMNVSTLELGDSALYLCASSLGENTEAFFGQGTRLTVV.